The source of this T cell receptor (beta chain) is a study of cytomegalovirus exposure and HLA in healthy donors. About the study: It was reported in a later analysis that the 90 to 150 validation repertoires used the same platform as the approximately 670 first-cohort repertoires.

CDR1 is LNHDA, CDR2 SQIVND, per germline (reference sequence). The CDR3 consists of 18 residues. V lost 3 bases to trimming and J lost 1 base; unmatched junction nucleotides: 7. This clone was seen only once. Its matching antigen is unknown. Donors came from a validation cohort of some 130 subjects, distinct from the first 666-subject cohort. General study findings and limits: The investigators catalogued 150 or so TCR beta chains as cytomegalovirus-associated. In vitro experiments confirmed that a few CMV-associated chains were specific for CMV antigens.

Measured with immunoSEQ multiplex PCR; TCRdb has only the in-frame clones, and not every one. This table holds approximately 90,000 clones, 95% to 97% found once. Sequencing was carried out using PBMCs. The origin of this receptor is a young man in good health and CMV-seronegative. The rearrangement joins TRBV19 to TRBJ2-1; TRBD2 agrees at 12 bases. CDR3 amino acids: CASSMRAGLAGSYNEQFF. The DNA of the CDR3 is TGTGCCAGTAGTATGCGAGCCGGACTAGCGGGATCCTACAATGAGCAGTTCTTC.